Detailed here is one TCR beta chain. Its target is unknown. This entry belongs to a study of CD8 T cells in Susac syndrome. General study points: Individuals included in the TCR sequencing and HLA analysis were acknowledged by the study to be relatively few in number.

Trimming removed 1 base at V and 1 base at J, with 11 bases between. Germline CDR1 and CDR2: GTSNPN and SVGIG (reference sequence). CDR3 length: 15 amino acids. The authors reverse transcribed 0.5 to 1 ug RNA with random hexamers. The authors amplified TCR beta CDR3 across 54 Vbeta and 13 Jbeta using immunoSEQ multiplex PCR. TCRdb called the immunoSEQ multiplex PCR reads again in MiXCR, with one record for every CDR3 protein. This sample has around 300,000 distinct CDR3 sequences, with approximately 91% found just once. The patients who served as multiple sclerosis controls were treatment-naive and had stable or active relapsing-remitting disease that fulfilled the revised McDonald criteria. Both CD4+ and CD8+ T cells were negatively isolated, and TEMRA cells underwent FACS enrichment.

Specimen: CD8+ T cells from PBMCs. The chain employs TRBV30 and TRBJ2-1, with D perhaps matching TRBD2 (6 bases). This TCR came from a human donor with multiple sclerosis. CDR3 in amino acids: CAWSEEGLSYNEQFF. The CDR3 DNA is TGTGCCTGGAGTGAGGAGGGGCTATCCTACAATGAGCAGTTCTTC.